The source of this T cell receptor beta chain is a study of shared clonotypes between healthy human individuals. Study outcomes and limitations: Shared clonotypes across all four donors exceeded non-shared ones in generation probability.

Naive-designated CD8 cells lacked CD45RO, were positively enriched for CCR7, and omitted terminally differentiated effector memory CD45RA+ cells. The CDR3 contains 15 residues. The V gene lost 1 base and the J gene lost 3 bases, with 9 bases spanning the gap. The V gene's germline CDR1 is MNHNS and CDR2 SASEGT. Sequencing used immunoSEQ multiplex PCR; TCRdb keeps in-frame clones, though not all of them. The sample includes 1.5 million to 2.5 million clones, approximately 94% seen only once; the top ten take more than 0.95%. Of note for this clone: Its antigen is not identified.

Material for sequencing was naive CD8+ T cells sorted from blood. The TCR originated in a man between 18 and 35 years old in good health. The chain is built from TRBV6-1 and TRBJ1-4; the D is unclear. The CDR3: CASSEEGTSNEKLFF. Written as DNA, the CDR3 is TGTGCCAGCAGTGAAGAAGGTACTTCTAATGAAAAACTGTTTTTT.